This paragraph reports one T cell receptor beta chain. The data are from a study of naive and memory T cell subsets. The V gene's germline CDR1 is MNHNS and CDR2 SASEGT. The germline V and J ends were trimmed by 4 bases and 9 bases, with 16 bases remaining between them. The CDR3 is 14 residues long. Amplification of ligated cDNA took four PCR rounds with SP2 and nested alpha and beta constant primers. Using its own MiXCR run on the UMI-ligation and nested PCR reads, TCRdb lists one record per CDR3 protein. The repertoire consists of roughly 36,000 distinct CDR3 sequences, with about 10% occurring once and the leading ten covering almost 4%. Documented treatment: skin biopsy from PPD injection site in Mantoux-positive individual. A UMI-containing oligonucleotide was joined by 3' ligation to the TCR cDNA template.

This chain connects TRBV6-1 to TRBJ2-1; D might be TRBD2 (6 bases). The input for sequencing was skin, taken from a tuberculin skin test site. The receptor was derived from an adult in good health. CDR3 nucleotide sequence: TGTGCCAGCAGTGGAGCCATAACTAGCTTTGAGCAGTTCTTC. This sequence encodes CASSGAITSFEQFF.